The sequence of this T cell receptor (beta chain) was determined in a study of blood T cell repertoires in COVID-19 (dated by TCRdb to about 2020). About the investigation overall: The collaborator samples originated in the United States, Italy and Spain and spanned the acute and convalescent phases of COVID-19. The dataset comprised deeply sampled blood TCRbeta repertoires from subjects exposed to, actively infected with, or recovered from COVID-19. Where available, HLA class I and class II types were taken from metadata supplied by the sample provider and were not determined by assay-based typing. The sample metadata nearly always contained a de-identified subject ID, COVID-19 status, age in years and sex. Samples came from the ongoing ImmuneRACE study (first 160 participants) plus 1,254 subjects from 6 global collaborators. The repertoires were released in a freely available public database intended as a resource for research on the immune response to SARS-CoV-2. The prospective study material was composed of cDNA or gDNA derived from T cells, B-cell-depleted T cells, or PBMCs. Points the paper makes about the study in general: The quantity of clinical and demographic metadata differed by source and by participant and was supplied without curation.

Samples from volunteer blood donors who had recovered from COVID-19 were contributed by a second Seattle source. Collaborating institutions collected whole blood in K2EDTA tubes following their own protocols. For TCRbeta analysis, collaborators shipped samples as frozen whole blood, isolated PBMCs, or DNA extracted from either of those sample types. With regard to this clone: Its cognate antigen has yet to be identified. No clone much larger than this one lies a single base away; base qualities are absent.

TCRbeta CDR3 regions were amplified from genomic DNA using the immunoSEQ Assay, a bias-controlled multiplex PCR. Concerning the study's data processing: Nucleated cell counts per sample were estimated from amplification of reference gene primers within the assay. Sequence reads were collapsed and filtered to measure the absolute abundance of every unique TCRbeta CDR3 rearrangement. For each sample, productive Simpson clonality was calculated as the square root of Simpson's diversity index over productive rearrangements. The immuneACCESS repertoire file appears here via TCRdb, limited to in-frame rearrangements. These files lack a portion of the clones; in checked studies, under half of the deficit traces to unresolved V genes, and the cause of the others is not known. That table furnishes V, J and clone size, whereas the DNA furnished D and trimming. Counted in this sample were roughly 130,000 clones; 84% of them appeared once. 12% of the sample goes to the ten largest clones.

The sequenced sample was peripheral blood. This TCR was sampled from a woman aged 25 to 39 who had recovered from COVID-19.

The sequenced DNA: TGCAGTGCTAGTCCTAGCGGGGACACCGGGGAGCTGTTTTTT. It encodes CSASPSGDTGELFF. This chain joins TRBV20-1 to TRBJ2-2; 9 nucleotides in the junction match TRBD2. The CDR1 and CDR2 encoded by the germline V gene (reference sequence) are DFQATT and SNEGSKA. Its CDR3 holds 14 amino acids, cysteine through phenylalanine. The only DNA kept is the CDR3, 42 bases in frame from the first base. Trimming takes 3 bases off V and 3 bases off J; junction bases not matched to a gene: 2.